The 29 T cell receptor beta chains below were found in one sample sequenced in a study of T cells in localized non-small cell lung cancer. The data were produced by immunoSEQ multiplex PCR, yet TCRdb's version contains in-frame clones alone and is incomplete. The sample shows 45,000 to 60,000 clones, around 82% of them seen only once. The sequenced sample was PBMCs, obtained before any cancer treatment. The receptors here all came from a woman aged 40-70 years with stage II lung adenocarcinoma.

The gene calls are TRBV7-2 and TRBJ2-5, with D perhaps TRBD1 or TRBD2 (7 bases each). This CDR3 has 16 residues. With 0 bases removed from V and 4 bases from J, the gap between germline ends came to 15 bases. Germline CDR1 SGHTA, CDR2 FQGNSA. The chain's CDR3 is CASSLALAGGAETQYF. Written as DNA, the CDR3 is TGTGCCAGCAGCTTAGCGCTGGCAGGGGGGGCAGAGACCCAGTACTTC.

The CDR3 protein is CASSLVPSGGPRYNEQFF. The CDR3 DNA reads TGCGCCAGCAGCTTGGTCCCTAGCGGGGGACCCCGCTACAATGAGCAGTTCTTC. V and J are TRBV5-1 and TRBJ2-1; 10 bases align to TRBD2. The V gene end was trimmed by 0 bases and the J gene end by 3 bases; junction bases not matched to a gene: 9. This CDR3 comprises 18 residues. Germline lookup yields CDR1 SGHRS and CDR2 YFSETQ.

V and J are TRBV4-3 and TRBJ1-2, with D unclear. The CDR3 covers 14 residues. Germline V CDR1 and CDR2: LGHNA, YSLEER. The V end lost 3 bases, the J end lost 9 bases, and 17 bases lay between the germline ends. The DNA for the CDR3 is TGCGCCAGCAGCCACGATCGTGGCCTTATACGCTACACCTTC. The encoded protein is CASSHDRGLIRYTF.

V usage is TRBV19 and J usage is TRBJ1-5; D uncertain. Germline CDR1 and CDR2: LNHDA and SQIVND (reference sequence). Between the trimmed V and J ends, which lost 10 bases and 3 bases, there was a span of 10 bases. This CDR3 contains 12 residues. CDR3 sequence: CAIGSSNQPQHF. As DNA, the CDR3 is TGTGCCATAGGGAGTTCCAATCAGCCCCAGCATTTT.

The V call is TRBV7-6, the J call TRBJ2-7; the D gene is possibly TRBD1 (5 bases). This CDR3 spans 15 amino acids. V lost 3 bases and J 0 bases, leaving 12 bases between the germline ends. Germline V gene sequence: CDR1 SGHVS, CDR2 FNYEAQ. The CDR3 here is CASSFKSRDSYEQYF. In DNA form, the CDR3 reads TGTGCCAGCAGCTTCAAGAGCAGGGACTCCTACGAGCAGTACTTC.

The DNA for the CDR3 is TGTGCCAGCAGCCCGTGGACAGCACTCACAGATACGCAGTATTTT. Protein product: CASSPWTALTDTQYF. The gene calls are TRBV7-9 and TRBJ2-3; perhaps TRBD1 as D (6 bases). Germline loops: CDR1 SEHNR, CDR2 FQNEAQ (reference sequence). The CDR3 is 15 residues long. With 5 bases removed from V and 2 bases from J, the gap between germline ends came to 14 bases.

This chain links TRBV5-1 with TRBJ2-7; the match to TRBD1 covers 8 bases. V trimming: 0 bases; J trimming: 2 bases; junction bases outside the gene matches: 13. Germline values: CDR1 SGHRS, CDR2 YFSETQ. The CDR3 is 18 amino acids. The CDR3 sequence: CASSLAGVYGQGAYEQYF. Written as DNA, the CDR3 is TGCGCCAGCAGCTTGGCCGGGGTGTATGGACAGGGAGCCTACGAGCAGTACTTC.

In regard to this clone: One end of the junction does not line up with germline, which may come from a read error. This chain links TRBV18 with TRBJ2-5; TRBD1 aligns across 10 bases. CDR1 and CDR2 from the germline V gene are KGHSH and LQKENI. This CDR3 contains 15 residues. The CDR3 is CTSSGGQGSQETQYF. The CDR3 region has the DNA TGTACCAGCTCTGGGGGACAGGGGTCCCAAGAGACCCAGTACTTC.

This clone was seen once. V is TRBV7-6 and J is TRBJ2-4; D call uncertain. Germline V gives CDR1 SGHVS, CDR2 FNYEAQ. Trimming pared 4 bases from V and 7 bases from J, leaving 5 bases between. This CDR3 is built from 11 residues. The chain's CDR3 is CASSSANIQYF. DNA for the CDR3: TGTGCCAGCAGCTCCGCTAACATTCAGTACTTC.

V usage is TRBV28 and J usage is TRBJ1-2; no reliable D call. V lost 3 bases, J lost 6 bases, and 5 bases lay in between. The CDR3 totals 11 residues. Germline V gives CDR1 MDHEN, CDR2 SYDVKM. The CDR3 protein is CASSFPDGYTF. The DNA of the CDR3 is TGTGCCAGCAGTTTCCCCGATGGCTACACCTTC.

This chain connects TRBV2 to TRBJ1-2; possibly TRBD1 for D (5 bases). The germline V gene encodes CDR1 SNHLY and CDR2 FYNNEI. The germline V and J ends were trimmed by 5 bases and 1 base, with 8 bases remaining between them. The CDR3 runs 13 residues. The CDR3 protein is CASSSRVNYGYTF. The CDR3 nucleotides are TGTGCCAGCAGTTCCAGGGTTAACTATGGCTACACCTTC.

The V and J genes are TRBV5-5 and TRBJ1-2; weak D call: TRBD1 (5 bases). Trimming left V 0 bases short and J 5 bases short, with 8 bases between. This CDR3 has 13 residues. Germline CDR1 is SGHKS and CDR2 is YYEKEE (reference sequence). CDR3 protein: CASSLVAGYGYTF. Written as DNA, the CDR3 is TGTGCCAGCAGCTTGGTGGCAGGGTATGGCTACACCTTC.

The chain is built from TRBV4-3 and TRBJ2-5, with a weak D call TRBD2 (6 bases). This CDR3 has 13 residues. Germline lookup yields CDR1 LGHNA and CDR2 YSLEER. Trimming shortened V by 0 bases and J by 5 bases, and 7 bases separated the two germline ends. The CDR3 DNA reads TGCGCCAGCAGCCAAGAGGGGGGTGAGACCCAGTACTTC. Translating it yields CASSQEGGETQYF.

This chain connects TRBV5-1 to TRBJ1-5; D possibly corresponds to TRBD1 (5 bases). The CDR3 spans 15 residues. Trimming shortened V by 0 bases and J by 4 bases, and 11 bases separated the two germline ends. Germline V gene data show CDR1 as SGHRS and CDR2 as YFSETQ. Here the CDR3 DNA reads TGCGCCAGCAGCTTGGTATCAGGGAGTAATCAGCCCCAGCATTTT. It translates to CASSLVSGSNQPQHF.

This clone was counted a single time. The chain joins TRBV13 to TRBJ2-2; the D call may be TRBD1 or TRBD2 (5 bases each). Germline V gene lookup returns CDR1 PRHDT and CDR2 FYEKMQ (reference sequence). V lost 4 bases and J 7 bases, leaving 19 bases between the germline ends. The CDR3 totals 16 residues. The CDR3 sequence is CASSYFGTGVFGELFF. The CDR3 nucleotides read TGTGCCAGCAGCTACTTTGGGACGGGTGTTTTCGGGGAGCTGTTTTTT.

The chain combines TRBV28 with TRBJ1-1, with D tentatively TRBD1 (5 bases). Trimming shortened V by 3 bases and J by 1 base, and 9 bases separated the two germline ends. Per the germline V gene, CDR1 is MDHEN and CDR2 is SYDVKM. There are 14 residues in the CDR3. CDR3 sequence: CASSLGTGNTEAFF. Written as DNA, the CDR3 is TGTGCCAGCAGTTTGGGAACAGGGAACACTGAAGCTTTCTTT.

In nucleotides, the CDR3 is TGCGCCAGCGGTACTGGACAGGGGGCTTTTCGTAACACTGAAGCTTTCTTT. Its translation is CASGTGQGAFRNTEAFF. This chain connects TRBV5-1 to TRBJ1-1, with 11 bases that match TRBD1. Looked up from germline, CDR1 is SGHRS and CDR2 is YFSETQ. The trim removed 7 bases at V and 2 bases at J, leaving 13 bases unmatched. This CDR3 region has 17 residues. Supplemented by reference TRBV5-1 and TRBJ1-1, the full variable domain reads KAGVTQTPRYLIKTRGQQVTLSCSPISGHRSVSWYQQTPGQGLQFLFEYFSETQRNKGNFPGRFSGRQFSNSRSEMNVSTLELGDSALYLCASGTGQGAFRNTEAFFGQGTRLTVV.

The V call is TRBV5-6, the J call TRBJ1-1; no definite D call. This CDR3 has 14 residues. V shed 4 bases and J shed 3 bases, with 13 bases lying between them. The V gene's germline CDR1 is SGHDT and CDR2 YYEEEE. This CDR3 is CASSPLGQYTEAFF. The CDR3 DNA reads TGTGCCAGCAGCCCCCTAGGGCAGTACACTGAAGCTTTCTTT.

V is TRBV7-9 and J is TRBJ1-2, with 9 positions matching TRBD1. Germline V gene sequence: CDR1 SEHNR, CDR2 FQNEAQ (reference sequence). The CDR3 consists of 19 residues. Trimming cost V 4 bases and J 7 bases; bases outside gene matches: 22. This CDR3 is CASSYLSGTGSPLMSGYTF. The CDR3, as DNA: TGTGCCAGCAGCTACCTTTCGGGGACAGGGTCTCCTCTAATGAGTGGCTACACCTTC.

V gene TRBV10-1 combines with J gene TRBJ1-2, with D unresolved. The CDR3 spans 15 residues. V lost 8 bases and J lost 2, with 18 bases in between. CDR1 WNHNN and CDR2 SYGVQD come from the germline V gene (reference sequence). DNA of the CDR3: TGCGCCAGCCAAGCCCCCGGGGAGGAGAACTATGGCTACACCTTC. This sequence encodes CASQAPGEENYGYTF.

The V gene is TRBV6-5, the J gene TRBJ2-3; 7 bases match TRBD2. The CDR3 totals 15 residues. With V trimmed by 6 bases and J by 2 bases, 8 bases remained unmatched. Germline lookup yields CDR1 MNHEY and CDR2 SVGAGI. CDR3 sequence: CASSLLATNTDTQYF. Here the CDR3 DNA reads TGTGCCAGCAGCCTACTAGCGACGAACACAGATACGCAGTATTTT.

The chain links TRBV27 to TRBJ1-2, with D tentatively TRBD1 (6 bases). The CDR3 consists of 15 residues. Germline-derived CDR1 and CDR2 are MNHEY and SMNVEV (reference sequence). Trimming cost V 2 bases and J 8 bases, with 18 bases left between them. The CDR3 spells CASSLTPQGTGGYTF. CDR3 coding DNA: TGTGCCAGCAGTTTAACCCCCCAGGGGACGGGCGGCTACACCTTC.

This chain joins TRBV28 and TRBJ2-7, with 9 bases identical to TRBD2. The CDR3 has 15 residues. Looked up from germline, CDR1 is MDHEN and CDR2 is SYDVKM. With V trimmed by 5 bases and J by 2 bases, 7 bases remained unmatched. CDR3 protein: CASSLYSGGTYEQYF. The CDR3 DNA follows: TGTGCCAGCAGTCTGTATAGCGGGGGAACCTACGAGCAGTACTTC.

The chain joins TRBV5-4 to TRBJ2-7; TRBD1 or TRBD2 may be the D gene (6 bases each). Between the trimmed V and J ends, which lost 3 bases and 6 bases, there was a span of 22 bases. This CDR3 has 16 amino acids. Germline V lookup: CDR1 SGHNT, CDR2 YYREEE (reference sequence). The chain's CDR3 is CASSYDRRGAEGEQYF. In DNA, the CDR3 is TGTGCCAGCAGCTACGACCGGAGGGGGGCGGAAGGCGAGCAGTACTTC. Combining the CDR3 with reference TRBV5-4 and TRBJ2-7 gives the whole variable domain ETGVTQSPTHLIKTRGQQVTLRCSSQSGHNTVSWYQQALGQGPQFIFQYYREEENGRGNFPPRFSGLQFPNYSSELNVNALELDDSALYLCASSYDRRGAEGEQYFGPGTRLTVT.

CDR3 coding DNA: TGTGCCAGCAGTGAGCGGGACAGGGGTAATTCACCCCTCCACTTT. It specifies CASSERDRGNSPLHF. This chain links TRBV11-2 with TRBJ1-6, with 10 positions matching TRBD1. V was pared by 6 bases and J by 6 bases, with 5 bases of the junction left unmatched. There are 15 residues in the CDR3. Germline assignment: CDR1 SGHAT and CDR2 FQNNGV.

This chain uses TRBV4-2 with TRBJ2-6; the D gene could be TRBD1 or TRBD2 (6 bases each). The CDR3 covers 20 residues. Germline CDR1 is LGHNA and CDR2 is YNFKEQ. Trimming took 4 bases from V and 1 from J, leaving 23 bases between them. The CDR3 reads CASSRKGGGTDLSGANVLTF. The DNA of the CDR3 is TGTGCCAGCAGCCGAAAGGGGGGCGGCACAGATCTATCTGGGGCCAACGTCCTGACTTTC.

The CDR3: CASSYTRDRLLYGYTF. The CDR3 nucleotides read TGTGCCAGCAGCTATACCCGGGACAGGCTCCTCTATGGCTACACCTTC. The chain is built from TRBV5-7 and TRBJ1-2; the match to TRBD1 covers 8 bases. TRBV5-7 is filed as an ORF, its function uncertain. J was trimmed by 4 bases and V by 3 bases; bases with no gene match: 11. The CDR3 covers 16 residues.

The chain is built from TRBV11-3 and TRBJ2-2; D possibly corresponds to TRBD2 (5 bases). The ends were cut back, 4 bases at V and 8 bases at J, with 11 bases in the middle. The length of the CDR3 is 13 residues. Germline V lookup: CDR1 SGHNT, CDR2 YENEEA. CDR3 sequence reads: CASSSGGPGELFF. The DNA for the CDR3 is TGTGCCAGCAGCTCCGGAGGACCGGGGGAGCTGTTTTTT.

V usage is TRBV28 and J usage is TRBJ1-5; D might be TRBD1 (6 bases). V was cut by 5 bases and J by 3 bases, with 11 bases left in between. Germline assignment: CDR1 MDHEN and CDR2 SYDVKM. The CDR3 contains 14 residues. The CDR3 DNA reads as TGTGCCAGCAGTCCCAGACAGGTCAATCAGCCCCAGCATTTT. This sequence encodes CASSPRQVNQPQHF.